These T cell receptor beta chains were read from a single sample in a study. Each CDR3 protein is one row after TCRdb ran MiXCR on the RT-PCR reads. The sample yields about 700,000 distinct CDR3 sequences, 12% to 15% seen once. Sequences were obtained from memory CD4+ T cells from blood. All receptors come from a female donor in good health, serving as a healthy control. Both conserved end residues are trimmed from each CDR3.

ASRRDQGIDEQY	TRBJ2-7	TRBV5-1
SARVPGLAKNIQY	TRBJ2-4	TRBV20-1
ASRFNLDRGDTEAF	TRBJ1-1	TRBV12-3/TRBV12-4
ASSQDWGQGARAF	TRBJ1-1	TRBV4-3
ASSSGGAFYEQY	TRBJ2-7	TRBV2
ASSPEPAPREAF	TRBJ1-1	TRBV3-1
ASSSFDSLPYGYT	TRBJ1-2	TRBV28
ASRQERDRGQGNIQY	TRBJ2-4	TRBV3-1
ASSLQADQPQH	TRBJ1-5	TRBV7-9
ASSQDRPERRGYT	TRBJ1-2	TRBV4-3
SVDLSGSGTDTQY	TRBJ2-3	TRBV29-1
ASSEGEDYYGYT	TRBJ1-2	TRBV25-1
SALQGGMDTGELF	TRBJ2-2	TRBV20-1
SANWNSHEQY	TRBJ2-7	TRBV20-1
SARLQGFGSGANVLT	TRBJ2-6	TRBV20-1
ASRATDSSNQPQH	TRBJ1-5	TRBV6-5
ASSLGLAGNQETQY	TRBJ2-5	TRBV5-6
ASSNRVAEPQH	TRBJ1-5	TRBV6-5
ASSQTGNTYEQY	TRBJ2-7	TRBV7-8
ASTQAMNTEAF	TRBJ1-1	TRBV9
SARGPSGPQH	TRBJ1-5	TRBV20-1
ASRSGGSTYEQY	TRBJ2-7	TRBV7-3
ASSRDFYSPLH	TRBJ1-6	TRBV6-5
RAKQGAGEQF	TRBJ2-1	TRBV20-1
ASSFGQGGHGYT	TRBJ1-2	TRBV5-1
ASSQDPAGGSYEQY	TRBJ2-7	TRBV4-2
ASSPGHAGETQY	TRBJ2-5	TRBV7-9
AGRNQPQH	TRBJ1-5	TRBV27
ATSRTGLYGYT	TRBJ1-2	TRBV24-1
ASGPEERDINEQF	TRBJ2-1	TRBV25-1
ASTLNLGANTEAF	TRBJ1-1	TRBV6-2/TRBV6-3
ASSPDPGQGYTDTQY	TRBJ2-3	TRBV18
ASSFERGNIQY	TRBJ2-4	TRBV12-3/TRBV12-4
ASSHRTSDPGREQF	TRBJ2-1	TRBV4-1
ATSDEGQGGYT	TRBJ1-2	TRBV24-1
ASSYPASGGSSYNEQF	TRBJ2-1	TRBV6-6
ASKPGTSGGGEQY	TRBJ2-7	TRBV5-1
ASSMAQQETQY	TRBJ2-5	TRBV19
ASRDRTYYEQY	TRBJ2-7	TRBV6-6
ASTDPRLALAGANVLT	TRBJ2-6	TRBV5-1
ASSDTAPGNQPQH	TRBJ1-5	TRBV12-3/TRBV12-4
ASSPSLNTGELF	TRBJ2-2	TRBV6-1
SARDGSGGNEQF	TRBJ2-1	TRBV20-1
ASSPGQGPSLNGYT	TRBJ1-2	TRBV6-5
SARARGGGSYNEQF	TRBJ2-1	TRBV20-1
ASSQEASQFYEQY	TRBJ2-7	TRBV4-2
SALQGHTSTDTQY	TRBJ2-3	TRBV20-1
ASSRQGTGNQPQH	TRBJ1-5	TRBV6-5
ASSSGTGRGYGYT	TRBJ1-2	TRBV27
ASRGTGAFLSEQF	TRBJ2-1	TRBV12-3/TRBV12-4
ASSLDRQGNEQF	TRBJ2-1	TRBV11-2
ASSRREGLSTQY	TRBJ2-3	TRBV28